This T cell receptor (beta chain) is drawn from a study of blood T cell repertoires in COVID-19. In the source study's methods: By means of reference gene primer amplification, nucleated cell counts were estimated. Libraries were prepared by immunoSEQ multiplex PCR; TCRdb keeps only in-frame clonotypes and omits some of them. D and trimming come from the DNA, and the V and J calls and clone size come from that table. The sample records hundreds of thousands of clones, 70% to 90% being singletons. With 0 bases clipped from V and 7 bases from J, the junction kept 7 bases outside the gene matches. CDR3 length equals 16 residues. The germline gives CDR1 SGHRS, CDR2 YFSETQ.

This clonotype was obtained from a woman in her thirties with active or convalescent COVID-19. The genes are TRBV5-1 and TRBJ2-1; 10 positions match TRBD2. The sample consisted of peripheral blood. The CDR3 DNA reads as TGCGCCAGCAGCTTGGGGGGGACTAGCGATTTGAATGAGCAGTTCTTC. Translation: CASSLGGTSDLNEQFF. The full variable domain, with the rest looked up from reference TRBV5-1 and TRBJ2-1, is KAGVTQTPRYLIKTRGQQVTLSCSPISGHRSVSWYQQTPGQGLQFLFEYFSETQRNKGNFPGRFSGRQFSNSRSEMNVSTLELGDSALYLCASSLGGTSDLNEQFFGPGTRLTVL.